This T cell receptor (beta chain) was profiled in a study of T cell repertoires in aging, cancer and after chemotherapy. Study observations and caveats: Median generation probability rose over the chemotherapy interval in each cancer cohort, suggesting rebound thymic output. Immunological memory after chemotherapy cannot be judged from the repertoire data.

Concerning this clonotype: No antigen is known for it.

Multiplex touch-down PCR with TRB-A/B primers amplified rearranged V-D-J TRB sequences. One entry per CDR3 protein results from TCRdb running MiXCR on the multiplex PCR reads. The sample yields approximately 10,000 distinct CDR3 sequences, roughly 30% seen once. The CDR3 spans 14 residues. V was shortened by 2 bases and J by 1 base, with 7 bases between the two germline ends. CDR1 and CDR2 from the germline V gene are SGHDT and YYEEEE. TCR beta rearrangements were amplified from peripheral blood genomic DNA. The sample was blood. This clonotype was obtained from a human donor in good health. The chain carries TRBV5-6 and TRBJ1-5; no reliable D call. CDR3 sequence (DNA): TGTGCCAGCAGCTTTAGCAGAAGCAATCAGCCCCAGCATTTT. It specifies CASSFSRSNQPQHF. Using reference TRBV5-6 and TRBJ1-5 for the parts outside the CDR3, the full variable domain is DAGVTQSPTHLIKTRGQQVTLRCSPKSGHDTVSWYQQALGQGPQFIFQYYEEEERQRGNFPDRFSGHQFPNYSSELNVNALLLGDSALYLCASSFSRSNQPQHFGDGTRLSIL.